These T cell receptor beta chains were read from a single sample in a study of siplizumab effects on memory and regulatory T cells. Repertoires were generated with immunoSEQ multiplex PCR, while TCRdb's copy carries only in-frame clones and drops some. Here the sample spans about 72,000 clones, less than 95% being singletons. The sample taken for sequencing was CD8+ T cells sorted from blood. The source of these receptors is a human donor in good health. The CDR3 runs from the conserved cysteine through the conserved F or W. The order of the fields is J gene, D gene, clone size, V gene, CDR3 protein, CDR3 DNA. The D gene is left open where the match is weak. The listing skips clone size in some rows; elsewhere it reads once, few, many or a size class.

J: TRBJ2-1; D: NA; size: NA; V: TRBV4-1; CDR3: CASSQVPLPSSYNEQFF; DNA: TGCGCCAGCAGCCAAGTCCCCCTTCCAAGCTCCTACAATGAGCAGTTCTTC
J: TRBJ2-3; D: NA; size: once; V: TRBV7-6; CDR3: CASSLGVGALDTQYF; DNA: TGTGCCAGCAGCTTAGGCGTCGGGGCCTTAGATACGCAGTATTTT
J: TRBJ2-7; D: TRBD1; size: NA; V: TRBV4-1; CDR3: CASSLESGQDSYEQYF; DNA: TGCGCCAGCAGCCTAGAGTCGGGACAGGACTCCTACGAGCAGTACTTC
J: TRBJ2-1; D: NA; size: once; V: TRBV7-8; CDR3: CASSLVFVWDSGTNEQFF; DNA: TGTGCCAGCAGCTTAGTTTTCGTCTGGGACTCCGGGACCAATGAGCAGTTCTTC
J: TRBJ1-2; D: NA; size: NA; V: TRBV5-6; CDR3: CASSLASAGRYGYTF; DNA: TGTGCCAGCAGCTTGGCTTCGGCAGGGCGGTACGGCTACACCTTC
J: TRBJ2-7; D: TRBD1; size: NA; V: TRBV4-1; CDR3: CASSHLPGQGNYEQYF; DNA: TGCGCCAGCAGCCATTTACCGGGACAGGGCAACTACGAGCAGTACTTC
J: TRBJ2-7; D: TRBD1; size: NA; V: TRBV27; CDR3: CASSLQGPAYEQYF; DNA: TGTGCCAGCAGCCTACAGGGGCCAGCCTACGAGCAGTACTTC
J: TRBJ2-3; D: TRBD1; size: NA; V: TRBV6-4; CDR3: CASSVDRGTDTQYF; DNA: TGTGCCAGCAGTGTGGACAGGGGCACAGATACGCAGTATTTT
J: TRBJ2-1; D: TRBD2; size: NA; V: TRBV9; CDR3: CASSMTSGNEQFF; DNA: TGTGCCAGCAGCATGACTAGCGGAAATGAGCAGTTCTTC
J: TRBJ1-4; D: NA; size: NA; V: TRBV7-9; CDR3: CASSSDEKLFF; DNA: TGTGCCAGCAGCTCCGATGAAAAACTGTTTTTT
J: TRBJ1-1; D: NA; size: NA; V: TRBV15; CDR3: CATSRDDSLVTEAFF; DNA: TGTGCCACCAGCAGAGATGACAGCCTGGTCACTGAAGCTTTCTTT
J: TRBJ2-2; D: NA; size: NA; V: TRBV6-5; CDR3: CASTTGLNTGELFF; DNA: TGTGCCAGCACCACAGGGTTGAACACCGGGGAGCTGTTTTTT
J: TRBJ1-1; D: TRBD1; size: NA; V: TRBV4-2; CDR3: CASSQVGRQGALDTEAFF; DNA: TGTGCCAGCAGCCAAGTCGGGCGACAGGGGGCCTTGGACACTGAAGCTTTCTTT
J: TRBJ2-2; D: TRBD1; size: NA; V: TRBV7-9; CDR3: CASSFGTVNTGELFF; DNA: TGTGCCAGCAGCTTTGGGACAGTCAACACCGGGGAGCTGTTTTTT
J: TRBJ2-3; D: NA; size: NA; V: TRBV7-9; CDR3: CASSLSGGSTDTQYF; DNA: TGTGCCAGCAGCCTAAGCGGCGGAAGCACAGATACGCAGTATTTT
J: TRBJ1-1; D: NA; size: NA; V: TRBV6-5; CDR3: CASSWGPNTEAFF; DNA: TGTGCCAGCAGTTGGGGACCTAACACTGAAGCTTTCTTT
J: TRBJ2-3; D: TRBD2; size: once; V: TRBV10-1; CDR3: CASSGSGRAPDTQYF; DNA: TGCGCCAGCAGTGGTAGCGGGAGGGCCCCAGATACGCAGTATTTT
J: TRBJ2-2; D: NA; size: NA; V: TRBV19; CDR3: CASSIGWGIRELFF; DNA: TGTGCCAGTAGTATAGGATGGGGTATCAGGGAGCTGTTTTTT
J: TRBJ2-1; D: NA; size: NA; V: TRBV27; CDR3: CASSYSGPSYNEQFF; DNA: TGTGCCAGCAGTTACAGCGGGCCCTCCTACAATGAGCAGTTCTTC
J: TRBJ2-2; D: NA; size: NA; V: TRBV6-4; CDR3: CASSDGRLNTGELFF; DNA: TGTGCCAGCAGTGACGGGCGGTTGAACACCGGGGAGCTGTTTTTT
J: TRBJ1-5; D: NA; size: NA; V: TRBV7-8; CDR3: CASSSNRVNSNQPQHF; DNA: TGTGCCAGCAGCTCAAACAGGGTTAACAGCAATCAGCCCCAGCATTTT
J: TRBJ2-5; D: TRBD2; size: NA; V: TRBV5-1; CDR3: CASSLNLAGHQETQYF; DNA: TGCGCCAGCAGCTTAAATCTAGCGGGCCACCAAGAGACCCAGTACTTC
J: TRBJ1-2; D: NA; size: NA; V: TRBV7-9; CDR3: CASSLGDRLSYGYTF; DNA: TGTGCCAGCAGCTTAGGAGACAGGCTTAGCTATGGCTACACCTTC
J: TRBJ2-5; D: NA; size: once; V: TRBV27; CDR3: CASTNGETQYF; DNA: TGTGCCAGCACTAATGGGGAGACCCAGTACTTC
J: TRBJ2-2; D: TRBD1; size: NA; V: TRBV9; CDR3: CASCGGQGNTGELFF; DNA: TGTGCCAGCTGTGGGGGACAGGGTAACACCGGGGAGCTGTTTTTT
J: TRBJ1-2; D: NA; size: NA; V: TRBV7-6; CDR3: CATTRGDLGHGYTF; DNA: TGTGCCACTACAAGAGGCGACCTGGGCCATGGCTACACCTTC
J: TRBJ1-3; D: NA; size: once; V: TRBV5-1; CDR3: CASRPALGNTIYF; DNA: TGCGCCAGCAGACCGGCCTTGGGAAACACCATATATTTT
J: TRBJ2-7; D: NA; size: NA; V: TRBV7-9; CDR3: CASEGGREYEQYF; DNA: TGTGCCAGCGAGGGTGGCAGGGAATACGAGCAGTACTTC
J: TRBJ1-5; D: NA; size: NA; V: TRBV7-2; CDR3: CASSRQDGLNQPQHF; DNA: TGTGCCAGCAGCCGACAGGACGGCCTCAATCAGCCCCAGCATTTT
J: TRBJ1-5; D: TRBD1; size: NA; V: TRBV29-1; CDR3: CSARTGGAQPQHF; DNA: TGCAGCGCCCGGACAGGGGGAGCCCAGCCCCAGCATTTT
J: TRBJ2-7; D: NA; size: NA; V: TRBV6-5; CDR3: CASSLGLTYEQYF; DNA: TGTGCCAGCAGTTTGGGGCTTACCTACGAGCAGTACTTC
J: TRBJ2-7; D: NA; size: NA; V: TRBV7-9; CDR3: CASSLPGRSYEQYF; DNA: TGTGCCAGCAGCCTCCCGGGACGCTCCTACGAGCAGTACTTC
J: TRBJ1-4; D: TRBD1; size: NA; V: TRBV4-3; CDR3: CASSQGDSSNEKLFF; DNA: TGCGCCAGCAGCCAAGGGGACAGCTCTAATGAAAAACTGTTTTTT
J: TRBJ1-1; D: TRBD1; size: NA; V: TRBV27; CDR3: CASSVRDRSNTEAFF; DNA: TGTGCCAGCAGTGTACGGGACAGGTCGAACACTGAAGCTTTCTTT
J: TRBJ2-7; D: NA; size: NA; V: TRBV7-2; CDR3: CASSLGDSEQYF; DNA: TGTGCCAGCAGCCTGGGGGACTCCGAGCAGTACTTC
J: TRBJ2-3; D: NA; size: NA; V: TRBV14; CDR3: CASSPGPWQDTQYF; DNA: TGTGCCAGCAGCCCGGGACCCTGGCAGGATACGCAGTATTTT
J: TRBJ1-1; D: NA; size: few; V: TRBV19; CDR3: CASSIRQFTEAFF; DNA: TGTGCCAGTAGTATTAGACAATTCACTGAAGCTTTCTTT
J: TRBJ2-5; D: TRBD1; size: NA; V: TRBV7-9; CDR3: CASSFTGTAETQYF; DNA: TGTGCCAGCAGCTTCACCGGGACAGCAGAGACCCAGTACTTC
J: TRBJ2-7; D: NA; size: NA; V: TRBV11-2; CDR3: CASSLMETYEQYF; DNA: TGTGCCAGCAGCTTAATGGAAACCTACGAGCAGTACTTC
J: TRBJ2-7; D: NA; size: NA; V: TRBV5-6; CDR3: CASAPVFSGSYEQYF; DNA: TGTGCCAGCGCTCCTGTATTTTCCGGCTCCTACGAGCAGTACTTC
J: TRBJ2-4; D: NA; size: NA; V: TRBV21-1; CDR3: CASSSHDRALAKNIQYF; DNA: TGTGCCAGCAGCTCTCACGACAGGGCTTTAGCCAAAAACATTCAGTACTTC
J: TRBJ2-7; D: TRBD1; size: NA; V: TRBV5-1; CDR3: CASSLDRDRSSYEQYF; DNA: TGCGCCAGCAGCTTGGACCGGGACAGGAGCTCCTACGAGCAGTACTTC
J: TRBJ1-1; D: NA; size: NA; V: TRBV5-1; CDR3: CASSSHTPAEAFF; DNA: TGCGCCAGCAGCTCCCACACCCCTGCGGAAGCTTTCTTT
J: TRBJ1-5; D: NA; size: NA; V: TRBV7-3; CDR3: CASSSGPNQPQHF; DNA: TGTGCCAGCAGCTCCGGACCGAATCAGCCCCAGCATTTT
J: TRBJ2-2; D: TRBD2; size: NA; V: TRBV5-6; CDR3: CASSLVGTRKSGELFF; DNA: TGTGCCAGCAGCTTGGTCGGGACTAGAAAGTCCGGGGAGCTGTTTTTT
J: TRBJ2-2; D: TRBD2; size: NA; V: TRBV27; CDR3: CASSLSGGFANTGELFF; DNA: TGTGCCAGCAGTTTATCGGGGGGGTTCGCGAACACCGGGGAGCTGTTTTTT